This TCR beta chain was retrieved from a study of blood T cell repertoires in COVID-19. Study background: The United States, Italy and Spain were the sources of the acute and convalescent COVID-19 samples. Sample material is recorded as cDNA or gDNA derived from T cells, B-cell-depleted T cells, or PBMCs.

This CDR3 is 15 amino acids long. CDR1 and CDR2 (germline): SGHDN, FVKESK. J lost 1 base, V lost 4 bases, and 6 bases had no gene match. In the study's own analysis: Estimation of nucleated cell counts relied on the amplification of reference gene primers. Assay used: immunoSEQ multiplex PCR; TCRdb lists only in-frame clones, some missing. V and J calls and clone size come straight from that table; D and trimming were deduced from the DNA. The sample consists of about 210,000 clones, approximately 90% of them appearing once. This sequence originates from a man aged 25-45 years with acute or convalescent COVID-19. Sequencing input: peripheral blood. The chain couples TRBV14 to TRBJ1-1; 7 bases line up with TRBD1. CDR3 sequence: CASSRQGNRNTEAFF. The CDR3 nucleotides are TGTGCCAGCAGCCGACAGGGAAATCGGAACACTGAAGCTTTCTTT.